Following are 5 T cell receptor beta chains from one sample sequenced in a study of shared clonotypes between healthy human individuals. Measured with immunoSEQ multiplex PCR; TCRdb has only the in-frame clones, and not every one. The sample records hundreds of thousands of clones, less than 85% being singletons. The specimen was memory CD4+ T cells sorted from blood. Subset indicated: CD45RA-negative fraction. These receptors were obtained from a man aged 25-45 years in good health.

The chain employs TRBV6-1 and TRBJ2-1; D gene ambiguous. This CDR3 is 14 amino acids long. Germline lookup yields CDR1 MNHNS and CDR2 SASEGT. The V and J ends lost 3 bases and 15 bases respectively, with 21 bases between them. CDR3 DNA sequence: TGTGCCAGCAGTGATCCCATTGGGCCTAACGAGGTGTTCTTC. Residues: CASSDPIGPNEVFF.

This clone appeared a few times. V and J are TRBV5-4 and TRBJ2-2, with TRBD2 matching 13 bases. The CDR3 is 16 residues long. Germline V gives CDR1 SGHNT, CDR2 YYREEE (reference sequence). V was pared by 4 bases and J by 4 bases, with 4 bases of the junction left unmatched. The CDR3 here is CASSPRTSGSTGELFF. In DNA form, the CDR3 reads TGTGCCAGCAGCCCCCGGACTAGCGGGAGCACCGGGGAGCTGTTTTTT.

V and J are TRBV18 and TRBJ2-3; 12 nucleotides match TRBD1. V lost 3 bases to trimming and J lost 0 bases; unmatched junction nucleotides: 10. The CDR3 runs 19 residues. Germline V gene sequence: CDR1 KGHSH, CDR2 LQKENI. CDR3 amino acids: CASSPSPGTGGESTDTQYF. The DNA of the CDR3 is TGTGCCAGCTCACCCAGTCCCGGGACAGGGGGCGAAAGCACAGATACGCAGTATTTT.

The chain joins TRBV5-1 to TRBJ2-7; D gene unclear. Trimming pared 4 bases from V and 6 bases from J, leaving 14 bases between. Germline V gene sequence: CDR1 SGHRS, CDR2 YFSETQ. CDR3 size: 13 residues. This CDR3 reads CASSPGHGAEQYF. CDR3 sequence (DNA): TGCGCCAGCAGCCCCGGTCACGGTGCCGAGCAGTACTTC.

This clone appeared a few times. The rearrangement uses TRBV30 and TRBJ1-4; no definite D call. This CDR3 spans 16 amino acids. Germline V gives CDR1 GTSNPN, CDR2 SVGIG (reference sequence). Trimming pared 4 bases from V and 0 bases from J, leaving 15 bases between. The CDR3 loop reads CAWTTLDPSTNEKLFF. The CDR3 bases are TGTGCCTGGACCACCTTGGACCCATCAACTAATGAAAAACTGTTTTTT.